This TCR beta chain was retrieved from a study of T cell responses to AZD1222 COVID-19 vaccine. About this clone itself: The antigen is unknown.

Whole-study results and caveats: Per reports, nearly half of all spike-specific TCRs target regions that are unmutated in variants. Baseline seropositivity occurred in only 5 to 7 AZD1222 recipients. Mapped onto spike, vaccine-associated CD4 TCRs spanned it and were dominant at 160-218 and 743-854.

Produced via immunoSEQ multiplex PCR; TCRdb's table is partial and in-frame only. This table holds approximately 170,000 clones, roughly 87% found once. The TCR was taken from an adult who received the AZD1222 COVID-19 vaccine. The specimen was peripheral blood, collected 28 days after the second AZD1222 dose.

The CDR3 sequence: CASSLPRINQPQHF. The DNA for the CDR3 is TGTGCCAGCAGTCTCCCACGGATTAATCAGCCCCAGCATTTT. The J gene is TRBJ1-5, the V gene TRBV25-1; D unresolved. Germline-derived CDR1 and CDR2 are MGHDK and SYGVNS. The V and J ends lost 5 bases and 4 bases respectively, with 12 bases between them. This CDR3 comprises 14 residues.